The clone carrying this T cell receptor (beta chain) was counted at least ten times. Between the trimmed V and J ends, which lost 5 bases and 6 bases, there was a span of 16 bases. This CDR3 contains 14 residues. Looked up from germline, CDR1 is SGHAT and CDR2 is FQNNGV. The data are from a study of blood T cell repertoires in COVID-19. Study at large: PBMCs, B-cell-depleted T cells, or T cells provided the cDNA or gDNA that made up the material.

Clones were sequenced by immunoSEQ multiplex PCR, and TCRdb holds only the in-frame ones, with some missing. Of fewer than 130,000 clones in the sample, 65% to 80% were seen once. The sequenced sample consisted of peripheral blood. The origin of this receptor is a woman aged 60 to 75 with acute or convalescent COVID-19. V and J are TRBV11-2 and TRBJ1-2; D unresolved. This CDR3 reads CASSPRRSADGYTF. The CDR3 bases are TGTGCCAGCAGCCCTCGGCGGTCCGCGGATGGCTACACCTTC.